The entry below describes one T cell receptor (beta chain). Its antigen remains unknown. The entry originates in a study of cytomegalovirus exposure and HLA in healthy donors. Overall study findings and caveats: Cytomegalovirus-associated status was assigned to some 180 TCR beta chains.

Germline V gene lookup returns CDR1 SGHRS and CDR2 YFSETQ. The CDR3 covers 15 residues. V was clipped by 1 base and J by 3 bases, with 14 bases between them. Researchers ran the PCR with 60 Vbeta and 13 Jbeta primers. Using immunoSEQ multiplex PCR, the repertoire was profiled, and TCRdb retains in-frame clones only, with some absent. Among under 200,000 clones listed, 75% to 90% were seen once. What was sequenced was PBMCs. The V call is TRBV5-1, the J call TRBJ2-7, with a weak D call TRBD2 (5 bases). The receptor was isolated from a human donor in good health. For the CDR3, the DNA is TGCGCCAGCAGCTTGACGGGAACCTCCGTCTACGAGCAGTACTTC. Translation: CASSLTGTSVYEQYF.